The 18 T cell receptor beta chains reported below all come from one sample, sequenced in a study of T cells in narcolepsy. Generated by immunoSEQ multiplex PCR, the TCRdb table keeps only in-frame clones and is missing some. The sample lists 25,000 to 35,000 clones; 78% were seen once. The sample consisted of CD45RA- memory CD4+ T cells from PBMCs. These receptors came from a human donor with narcolepsy.

Written as DNA, the CDR3 is TGCGCCAGCAGCCAACAGGATTCACCCCTCCACTTT. Its protein is CASSQQDSPLHF. The V and J genes are TRBV5-1 and TRBJ1-6, with D possibly TRBD1 on 5 matching bases. This CDR3 has 12 amino acids. Germline CDR1 reads SGHRS; CDR2 reads YFSETQ. V was pared by 4 bases and J by 8 bases, with 7 bases between. The variable domain in full, with the rest retrieved from reference TRBV5-1 and TRBJ1-6, is KAGVTQTPRYLIKTRGQQVTLSCSPISGHRSVSWYQQTPGQGLQFLFEYFSETQRNKGNFPGRFSGRQFSNSRSEMNVSTLELGDSALYLCASSQQDSPLHFGNGTRLTVT.

The chain has TRBV27 and TRBJ2-5; 10 bases are a match to TRBD2. This CDR3 region has 14 residues. V dropped 3 bases and J dropped 10; count of bases not matched to a gene: 8. Germline-derived CDR1 and CDR2 are MNHEY and SMNVEV (reference sequence). CDR3 protein: CASSLGASGGYQYF. The CDR3 nucleotides read TGTGCCAGCAGTTTGGGCGCTAGCGGGGGTTACCAGTACTTC.

The rearrangement links TRBV29-1 to TRBJ1-2; D is ambiguous. The CDR3 is 13 residues long. Trimming removed 6 bases at V and 1 base at J, with 12 bases between. Germline CDR1 SQVTM, CDR2 ANQGSEA. The CDR3 sequence: CSVGGGGNYGYTF. CDR3 nucleotides: TGCAGCGTCGGAGGAGGTGGTAACTATGGCTACACCTTC.

The genes are TRBV29-1 and TRBJ1-2, with a tentative D call TRBD1 (6 bases). The CDR3 loop spans 11 amino acids. Trimming pared 6 bases from V and 7 bases from J, leaving 12 bases between. CDR1 and CDR2 from the germline V gene are SQVTM and ANQGSEA. The CDR3 nucleotides are TGCAGCGTGGCACAGGGAGGTGGCTACACCTTC. Its translation is CSVAQGGGYTF.

This chain links TRBV10-2 with TRBJ2-1; D is unclear. This CDR3 comprises 12 residues. V gave up 0 bases and J gave up 14 bases, with 11 bases separating them. Germline assignment: CDR1 WSHSY and CDR2 SAAADI. The DNA for the CDR3 is TGCGCCAGCAGTGAGTCGTACCGTCCTGAGTTCTTC. This sequence encodes CASSESYRPEFF.

The chain carries TRBV30 and TRBJ2-3, with D uncertain. Trimming took off 2 bases at V and 5 bases at J, with 8 bases between the two ends. The CDR3 sequence is 12 residues long. Germline CDR1 and CDR2: GTSNPN and SVGIG (reference sequence). CDR3 coding DNA: TGTGCCTGGAGTCGGGCGAAAGATACGCAGTATTTT. It yields the protein CAWSRAKDTQYF.

V is TRBV25-1 and J is TRBJ1-2, with a weak D call TRBD1 (5 bases). V shed 3 bases and J shed 2 bases, with 13 bases lying between them. CDR1 and CDR2 from the germline V gene are MGHDK and SYGVNS. The CDR3 is 15 amino acids. CDR3 coding DNA: TGTGCCAGCAGTGACCCTGCCACAGGCAACTATGGCTACACCTTC. Protein sequence: CASSDPATGNYGYTF.

V usage is TRBV11-2 and J usage is TRBJ2-2; D may be TRBD2 (5 bases). Trimming took off 5 bases at V and 10 bases at J, with 8 bases between the two ends. The CDR3 has 11 amino acids. Germline assignment: CDR1 SGHAT and CDR2 FQNNGV. CDR3 amino acids: CASSPREELFF. The CDR3 DNA sequence: TGTGCCAGCAGCCCCCGGGAGGAGCTGTTTTTT.

J is TRBJ1-2 and V is TRBV6-6, with D possibly TRBD1 on 5 matching bases. V lost 7 bases and J 6 bases, leaving 18 bases between the germline ends. CDR1 MNHNY and CDR2 SVGAGI come from the germline V gene (reference sequence). The CDR3 is 14 residues long. CDR3 in DNA: TGTGCCAGCAATAAGGGGCAGGGATACCATGGCTACACCTTC. Its translation: CASNKGQGYHGYTF.

The J gene is TRBJ2-7, the V gene TRBV7-8; D is possibly TRBD1 or TRBD2 (5 bases each). This CDR3 has 13 amino acids. CDR1 is SGHVS and CDR2 is FQNEAQ in the germline V gene. V was pared by 4 bases and J by 3 bases, with 10 bases between. The CDR3 nucleotides read TGTGCCAGCAGCTGGACAACTAGCTACGAGCAGTACTTC. Its translation is CASSWTTSYEQYF.

This clone has a single count. The sample has other DNA sequences that encode this CDR3 too. The gene calls are TRBV2 and TRBJ1-2, with unresolved D. Deletions cut 4 bases from V and 5 bases from J, with 5 bases between. The germline gives CDR1 SNHLY, CDR2 FYNNEI. The CDR3 is 11 amino acids. The CDR3 loop reads CASSGRYGYTF. In DNA form, the CDR3 reads TGTGCCAGCAGTGGCCGGTATGGCTACACCTTC.

This chain joins TRBV6-6 and TRBJ2-5, with D perhaps matching TRBD2 (6 bases). The J call may be incorrect, as the DNA end agrees better with TRBJ2-7. The CDR3 spans 14 residues. CDR1 is MNHNY, CDR2 SVGAGI, per germline (reference sequence). CDR3 bases: TGTGCCAGCAGCCCACGGAGGGGAACCTACGAGCAGTACTTC. Amino acid sequence: CASSPRRGTYEQYF.

The CDR3 region has the DNA TGTGCCAGCAGTTACCCTGGCAGGGCAAAGACCCAGTACTTC. Translated: CASSYPGRAKTQYF. The gene calls are TRBV6-5 and TRBJ2-5; tentative D call: TRBD1 (5 bases). V gave up 2 bases and J gave up 6 bases, with 13 bases separating them. The CDR3 runs to 14 residues. Germline assignment: CDR1 MNHEY and CDR2 SVGAGI.

V and J are TRBV6-1 and TRBJ1-2, with TRBD1 matching 8 bases. Germline lookup yields CDR1 MNHNS and CDR2 SASEGT. There are 14 residues in the CDR3. V lost 0 bases and J lost 5; bases outside the gene matches: 2. CDR3 region: CASSEAGTGYGYTF. The CDR3 DNA is TGTGCCAGCAGTGAAGCGGGGACAGGATATGGCTACACCTTC.

This chain connects TRBV6-1 to TRBJ2-2, with 9 bases identical to TRBD2. Germline loops: CDR1 MNHNS, CDR2 SASEGT. J gave up 6 bases and V 4 bases, and 3 bases lay outside the gene matches. This CDR3 is built from 14 residues. The chain's CDR3 is CASSGGLASGELFF. The CDR3 DNA is TGTGCCAGCAGTGGGGGACTAGCATCCGGGGAGCTGTTTTTT.

The genes are TRBV10-3 and TRBJ1-1, with D perhaps matching TRBD1 (5 bases). Between the trimmed V and J ends, which lost 7 bases and 5 bases, there was a span of 20 bases. CDR1 ENHRY and CDR2 SYGVKD come from the germline V gene. There are 15 residues in the CDR3. CDR3 residues: CAIKGGTREGTEAFF. Here the CDR3 DNA reads TGTGCCATCAAGGGCGGTACAAGGGAGGGGACTGAAGCTTTCTTT.

This rearrangement joins TRBV5-1 to TRBJ1-6; 7 positions agree with TRBD1. Trimming took 3 bases from V and 0 from J; bases not matched to a gene: 3. This CDR3 spans 16 amino acids. Germline CDR1 reads SGHRS; CDR2 reads YFSETQ. The CDR3 spells CASSSGDSSYNSPLHF. The CDR3 DNA reads TGCGCCAGCAGCTCGGGGGACAGCTCCTATAATTCACCCCTCCACTTT.

By share of the sample, this clone is medium-sized. The rearrangement links TRBV6-6 to TRBJ1-1, with D perhaps TRBD1 (5 bases). Germline V CDR1 and CDR2: MNHNY, SVGAGI (reference sequence). V shed 6 bases and J shed 2 bases, with 13 bases lying between them. CDR3 size: 14 residues. This CDR3 reads CASSPRGGNTEAFF. CDR3 in DNA: TGTGCCAGCAGCCCGAGGGGAGGTAACACTGAAGCTTTCTTT.